This T cell receptor beta chain stems from a study of identical twins. Only healthy Caucasians were included as donors. The CDR3 consists of 17 residues. Germline values: CDR1 KGHSH, CDR2 LQKENI. V shed 5 bases and J shed 6 bases, with 24 bases lying between them. TCRdb passed the 5' RACE reads through MiXCR, listing each CDR3 protein once. Of 600,000 to 700,000 distinct CDR3 sequences detected, 21% appear once; the ten largest clones hold about 4.5%. The sample also formed part of further work on T cells expressing NK-cell markers. This second study notes: Eight donors were sequenced, seven testing HCMV-seropositive and one testing seronegative. Dominant NKG2C+ clonotypes accounted for roughly 1.0-7.0% of CD8+ T cells in a handful of donors. For four donors, these clonotypes were likewise the leading ones in the CD3+CD56-NKG2C+ fraction.

The clonotype was recovered from a woman between 18 and 29 years old in good health. The rearrangement links TRBV18 to TRBJ2-3; D is unresolved. Sample: PBMCs. DNA for the CDR3: TGTGCCAGCTCATTACTCCAACTGGTTCAAGGCCGCGATACGCAGTATTTT. Translation gives CASSLLQLVQGRDTQYF.